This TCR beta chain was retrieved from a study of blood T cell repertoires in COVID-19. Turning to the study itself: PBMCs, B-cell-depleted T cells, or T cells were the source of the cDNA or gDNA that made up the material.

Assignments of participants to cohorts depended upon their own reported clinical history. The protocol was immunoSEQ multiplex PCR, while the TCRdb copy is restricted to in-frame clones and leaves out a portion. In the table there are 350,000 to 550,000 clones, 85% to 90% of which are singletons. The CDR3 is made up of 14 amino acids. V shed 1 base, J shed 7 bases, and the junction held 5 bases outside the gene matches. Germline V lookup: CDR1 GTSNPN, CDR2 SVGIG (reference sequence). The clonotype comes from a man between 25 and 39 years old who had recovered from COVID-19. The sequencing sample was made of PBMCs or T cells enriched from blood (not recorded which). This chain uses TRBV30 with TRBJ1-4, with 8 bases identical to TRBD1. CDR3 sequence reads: CAWSANTGGEKLFF. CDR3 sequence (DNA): TGTGCCTGGAGTGCGAATACAGGGGGTGAAAAACTGTTTTTT.